The present TCR beta chain was sequenced within a study of T cells in Graves' hyperthyroidism and ophthalmopathy. The investigators amplified TCR beta CDR3 regions from RNA transcripts. RT-PCR in the first round (using the HTBI primer set) targeted the TCR CDR3. TCRdb recomputed calls from the multiplex PCR reads with MiXCR, one row per CDR3 protein. The sample holds 400,000 to 500,000 distinct CDR3 sequences, roughly 14% seen once. Trimming cost V 2 bases and J 5 bases, with 11 bases left between them. The length of the CDR3 is 14 residues. Germline V gives CDR1 MNHEY, CDR2 SVGAGI. This chain connects TRBV6-5 to TRBJ2-3; D perhaps matches TRBD2 (5 bases). The sequencing input was blood. The origin of this receptor is a woman between 18 and 29 years old with Graves' hyperthyroidism. The CDR3 nucleotides read TGTGCCAGCAGTTACGTCCTAGCCGGAGATACGCAGTATTTT. Its protein product is CASSYVLAGDTQYF.